The T cell receptor beta chain under discussion was sequenced for a study of OX40 agonist ivuxolimab in advanced cancers. For the study at large: At under 85% male, the cohort had a mean age of 60 years, ranging from roughly 23 to 80. Among those treated, three patients had partial responses, one with hepatocellular carcinoma and two with cutaneous melanoma.

Study-level findings and limits: Clonal expansion in partial responders at 0.1-3.0 mg/kg ranked among the lowest. The average count of expanded clones was higher among CD8+ T cells than among CD4+.

Some clones are missing from TCRdb's copy, which holds only in-frame ones; the method was immunoSEQ multiplex PCR. This table holds about 110,000 clones, 75% to 95% found once. CDR1 is SGDLS and CDR2 is YYNGEE in the germline V gene. The CDR3 totals 15 residues. The V gene end was trimmed by 3 bases and the J gene end by 6 bases; junction bases not matched to a gene: 5. Concerning this clone: Antigen specificity is unknown.

Sequencing was performed on CD4+ or CD8+ T cells sorted from blood, taken in a trial of the OX40 agonist ivuxolimab. The TCR originated in an adult with an advanced solid tumor such as melanoma, head and neck, liver or kidney cancer. This rearrangement joins TRBV9 to TRBJ1-4; 10 bases match TRBD1. The CDR3 DNA reads as TGTGCCAGCAGCGCGAGACAGGGGGCTGATGAAAAACTGTTTTTT. Translating it yields CASSARQGADEKLFF.